This T cell receptor beta chain came from a study of blood T cells in healthy people across ages (dated by TCRdb to about 2015). About the full investigation: In model experiments, template switching captured about one uniquely barcoded TCR beta cDNA molecule for every two T cells. Using deep sequencing normalized with unique cDNA molecular identifiers, the study measured how TCR beta repertoire diversity changes with age. The donors were split into four age groups: young (average roughly 15 years), middle-aged (roughly 40), aged (roughly 65) and long-lived (approximately 80). Donors of different ages were randomly distributed across sequencing lanes to avoid experimental bias. Two additional independent replicas of 1 million unique cDNA reads from the same blood draw were analyzed for two donors (one aged 18 to 30 and one aged 80 or older). The paper as a whole reports these results and caveats: Estimates of total diversity from one million sequenced T cells were regarded as lower bounds and underestimates. Observed TCR beta diversity per million T cells fell roughly linearly with age, and a significant reduction was already apparent by age around 44. Donor CMV infection status was unknown, potentially confounding age-related changes in expanded clonotypes. Bulk unsorted PBMC profiling prevented conclusive comparison of naive and antigen-experienced compartments. A strong correlation was found between observed TCR beta diversity and the percentage of naive T cells measured by flow cytometry. Compared with the aged group, the long-lived group had more naive CD4+ T cells, fewer expanded clones and increased TCR diversity, suggesting age selection.

Notes on this clonotype: It lacks a known antigen. Per-base qualities were not stored, and no clone one base away is much larger.

Donors were 35 to 40 systemically healthy Caucasian individuals from Russia aged 6 to 90 years. Each donor gave ten milliliters of peripheral blood, drawn into EDTA-treated Vacutainer tubes. Ficoll-Paque density-gradient centrifugation was used to isolate PBMCs, with at least 6.5 million per sample. Trizol reagent was used to extract total RNA from PBMCs, with at least 5 micrograms per sample. For every donor, an aliquot of PBMCs went through flow cytometry to measure the percentages of naive CD45RAhigh/CD27high T cells. The library was prepared using 5' RACE. Instrument used: Illumina HiSeq 2500. The second PCR ran for about 7 to 11 cycles and used a J-beta primer mix along with a sample-barcoded 5' primer. A template-switch 5' adaptor carrying 12 random nucleotides introduced a unique molecular identifier onto each TCR beta cDNA molecule. Each sample yielded at least 3 million CDR3-containing paired-end reads. First-strand cDNA synthesis was performed from all RNA using the Mint cDNA synthesis kit, with priming by a TRBC-specific oligonucleotide. All cDNA was treated with uracil-DNA glycosylase and then went through a first 18-cycle PCR with the universal primers M1SS and BC2_uni_R. On the study's bioinformatics: Each sample was normalized by randomly selecting 1 million high-quality reads, each carrying a distinct molecular identifier. Reads sharing molecular identifiers were discarded rather than binned into consensus sequences. MiTCR, with a Q25 quality threshold and the strictest error-elimination algorithm, was used for CDR3 identification, clonotype clustering and error correction. A nonparametric unseen species model with Euler transformation was used to estimate lower-bound total TCR beta diversity. TCRdb cleaned the public reads at Q25 with fastp, built clones with MiXCR and kept in-frame beta chains. Each CDR3 protein appears once, grouped with its most common genes and DNA. These V and J calls are TCRdb output, not the study's own analysis. The sample records approximately 800,000 distinct CDR3 sequences, 36% of which are singletons. Clones ranked in the top ten supply approximately 12% of the sample.

Relative to germline, V is 6 bases shorter and J is 2 bases shorter, with 13 bases between their ends. The CDR3 goes from the cysteine to the phenylalanine over 14 residues. Just CDR3 DNA is preserved here, 42 bases in frame from base 1. CDR1 and CDR2, per the germline V gene, are MNHEY and SVGEGT. This TCR was sampled from a young man in good health. Material for sequencing was blood. The V and J segments used are TRBV6-2 or TRBV6-3 and TRBJ1-1, with no confidently assigned D gene. The CDR3 region has the sequence CASSRTSTNTEAFF. The sequenced DNA: TGTGCCAGCAGCCGGACCAGTACCAACACTGAAGCTTTCTTT.